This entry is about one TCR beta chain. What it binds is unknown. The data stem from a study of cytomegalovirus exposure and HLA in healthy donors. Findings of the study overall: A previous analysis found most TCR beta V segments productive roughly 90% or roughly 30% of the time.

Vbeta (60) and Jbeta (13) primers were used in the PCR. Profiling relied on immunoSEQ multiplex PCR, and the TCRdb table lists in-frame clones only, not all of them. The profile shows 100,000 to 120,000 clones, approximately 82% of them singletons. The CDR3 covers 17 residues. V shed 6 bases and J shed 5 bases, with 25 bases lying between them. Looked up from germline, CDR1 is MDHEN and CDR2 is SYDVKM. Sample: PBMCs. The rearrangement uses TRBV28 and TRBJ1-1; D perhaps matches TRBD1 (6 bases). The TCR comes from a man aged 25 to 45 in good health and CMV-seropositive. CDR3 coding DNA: TGTGCCAGCAGCCTTCCCCCCGACAGGCGTAAGAAGACTGAAGCTTTCTTT. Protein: CASSLPPDRRKKTEAFF.